This TCR beta chain is drawn from a study of T cells in placental villitis. Notes on the research overall: The study compared placental TCR-beta repertoires across villitis of unknown etiology, gestational-age-matched unaffected controls, and infectious villitis to test an allograft-versus-infection hypothesis.

On this clone itself: This clone's antigen is unknown. Per-nucleotide qualities are absent, and no much larger clonotype sits a single base away.

Over nine placentae had a pathological diagnosis of high-grade villitis of unknown etiology and were chosen using the Amsterdam Criteria. Compared with both the control and infectious villitis groups, mothers with villitis of unknown etiology had significantly higher gravidity and parity as well as more prior miscarriages. After delivery, placentae were collected and subjected to gross and histological evaluation prior to the selection of archival tissue. Five 10-micron scrolls were cut from each FFPE block, and DNA was isolated using the AllPrep DNA/RNA FFPE Tissue kit. DNA concentration and purity were evaluated by NanoDrop, whereas RNA quality was assessed on a Bioanalyzer. Counted from cysteine to phenylalanine, this CDR3 has 17 amino acids. Only CDR3 DNA is held: 51 bases, read in frame from base 1. Broader findings and caveats from the paper: Paraffin blocks contained small amounts of decidua, so some captured T cells, especially in controls, may have been decidual rather than villous infiltrates. Clonality was higher in villitis of unknown etiology placentae than in controls (median around 0.06 versus 0.006, p=0.0025), which points to clonal expansion. Expanded clones in villitis of unknown etiology were largely private to each placenta, suggesting no single initiating antigen. With bulk tissue sequencing, helper, regulatory or cytotoxic T cells could not be distinguished, nor could maternal versus fetal T cells, and gamma-delta receptors were excluded. CMV-specific clone frequencies were higher in infectious CMV cases than in villitis of unknown etiology (around 0.01 vs 0.001), and the villitis of unknown etiology frequencies did not differ from those of controls.

Using the immunoSEQ v4 bias-controlled multiplex PCR assay, run blinded to group allocation, TCR-beta CDR3 regions were amplified from genomic DNA. To estimate the quantities of nucleated cells and T cells in each sample, reference gene primers were included together with the TCR-beta primers. Sequencing of the libraries was performed on an Illumina MiSeq with a 100-cycle paired-end protocol. On the authors' methods: Diversity and richness were calculated in immunoSEQ Analyzer software, with richness determined by iChao1 and clonality derived from Pielou evenness and Shannon diversity (0-1, with higher values meaning less diverse). Using confidence 3 and substitution 2, CDR3 amino acid sequences together with their V/J genes were queried against VDJdb for CMV, EBV and influenza A specificities. TCR-beta amino acid clonotype overlap between villitis of unknown etiology, infectious villitis and control repertoires was assessed with the Morisita-Horn index. TCRdb provides this immuneACCESS table in a form limited to in-frame rearrangements. Some clones are lacking; in checked studies, under half of them reflect an unresolved V gene, and why the rest are absent is not known. V and J calls and clone size are given by that table; D and trimming were obtained from the DNA. The sample has roughly 580 clones on record, 82% of them singletons. About 15% of the sample is held by the ten biggest clonotypes.

This TCR came from a human patient with villitis of unknown etiology; the placental T cells may come from both mother and fetus. In this chain, TRBV21-1 is recombined with TRBJ2-1; TRBD2 was called by the table and not checked on the DNA. TRBV21-1 is annotated as a pseudogene. Material for sequencing was placental tissue containing maternal and fetal cells. The nucleotide sequence is given as TGTGCCAGCAGCAAAAGAGAGGAGGCAAGGCCGCCCATTGAGCAGTTCTTC. Translated, it gives CASSKREEARPPIEQFF.